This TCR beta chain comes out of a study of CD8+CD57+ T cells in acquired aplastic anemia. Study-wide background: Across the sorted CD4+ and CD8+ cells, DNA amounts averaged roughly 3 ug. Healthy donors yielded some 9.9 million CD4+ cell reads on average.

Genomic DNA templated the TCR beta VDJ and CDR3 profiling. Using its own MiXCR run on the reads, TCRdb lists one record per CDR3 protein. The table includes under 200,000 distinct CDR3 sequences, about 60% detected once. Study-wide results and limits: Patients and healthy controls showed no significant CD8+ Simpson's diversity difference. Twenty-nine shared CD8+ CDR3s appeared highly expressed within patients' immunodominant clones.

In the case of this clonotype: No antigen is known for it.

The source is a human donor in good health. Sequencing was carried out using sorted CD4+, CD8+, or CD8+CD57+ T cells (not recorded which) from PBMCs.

The CDR3 DNA reads TGCGCCAGCCAGGACAGGGGAAACACTGAAGCTTTCTTT. It yields the protein CASQDRGNTEAFF. The V call is TRBV10-1, the J call TRBJ1-1; 9 nucleotides agree with TRBD1. V lost 8 bases and J lost 2; bases outside the gene matches: 3. From germline, CDR1 is WNHNN and CDR2 SYGVQD (reference sequence). The CDR3 is made up of 13 amino acids.